The clone carrying this T cell receptor beta chain showed up just once. The CDR3 spans 14 residues. Germline CDR1 is SEHNR and CDR2 is FQNEAQ (reference sequence). J lost 2 bases, V lost 5 bases, and 4 bases had no gene match. The source of the sample is a study of blood T cell repertoires in COVID-19. Study information: Acute and convalescent COVID-19 specimens originated in the United States, Italy and Spain. T cells, B-cell-depleted T cells, or PBMCs provided the cDNA or gDNA that served as material.

In the authors' workflow: Using reference gene primer amplification, nucleated cell counts were estimated. Generated by immunoSEQ multiplex PCR, the TCRdb table keeps only in-frame clones and is missing some. V and J calls and clone size are copied from that table; D and trimming were computed from the DNA. The data contain fewer than 250,000 clones, around nine tenths of them singletons. The origin of this receptor is a man aged 55 to 70 who had recovered from COVID-19. The chain combines TRBV7-9 with TRBJ1-2; 8 bases align to TRBD1. The material sequenced was peripheral blood. CDR3 DNA: TGTGCCAGCAGCGAATGGACAGGGAACTATGGCTACACCTTC. This gives the protein CASSEWTGNYGYTF.